This T cell receptor (beta chain) was recovered during a study of OX40 agonist ivuxolimab in advanced cancers. Study overall: Dose-escalation patients were diagnosed with hepatocellular carcinoma, melanoma, renal cell cancer or head and neck cancer.

Judged by abundance, this clone is medium-sized. Profiled with immunoSEQ multiplex PCR; TCRdb holds only in-frame clones, not every one. The sample records 70,000 or so clones, approximately 78% being singletons. Trimming pared 7 bases from V and 7 bases from J, leaving 14 bases between. The germline V gene has CDR1 SGHRS and CDR2 YFSETQ. The CDR3 contains 13 residues. The J gene is TRBJ1-4, the V gene TRBV5-1, with D perhaps TRBD1 (5 bases). This TCR derives from an adult with an advanced solid tumor such as melanoma, head and neck, liver or kidney cancer. This specimen was CD4+ or CD8+ T cells sorted from blood, taken in a trial of the OX40 agonist ivuxolimab. DNA for the CDR3: TGCGCCAGCTCATTCGGGGGTGGTGAAAAACTGTTTTTT. As protein: CASSFGGGEKLFF.